A selection of T cell receptor beta chains follows, all from one sample in a study of blood T cell repertoires in COVID-19. Only in-frame clones appear in the TCRdb table, and some are missing; sequencing was by immunoSEQ multiplex PCR. The sample carries tens of thousands of clones, 89% recorded once. Source material: peripheral blood. These receptors all stem from a man aged 50-59 years with active COVID-19. The CDR3 runs from the conserved cysteine through the conserved F or W. Each record gives: V gene, D gene, clone size, J gene, CDR3 length, CDR3 protein, CDR3 DNA. D genes are given only for firm matches. Part of the rows lack a size; the others show once, few, many or a class for expanded clones.

TRBV27,TRBD1,NA,TRBJ1-1,15,CASSLSGQGWTEAFF,TGTGCCAGCAGTTTATCAGGACAGGGTTGGACTGAAGCTTTCTTT
TRBV5-4,TRBD1,NA,TRBJ2-3,14,CASSGGTGTDTQYF,TGTGCCAGCAGCGGCGGGACAGGGACAGATACGCAGTATTTT
TRBV7-3,NA,once,TRBJ1-6,15,CASSLGVPYNSPLHF,TGTGCCAGCAGCTTGGGAGTCCCCTATAATTCACCCCTCCACTTT
TRBV3-1/TRBV3-2,TRBD1,NA,TRBJ1-2,14,CASRAQGALGGYTF,TGTGCCAGCAGGGCTCAGGGGGCCCTTGGAGGCTACACCTTC
TRBV5-6,NA,many,TRBJ1-2,15,CASSLEESLSYGYTF,TGTGCCAGCAGCTTGGAGGAGAGTCTCAGCTATGGCTACACCTTC
TRBV7-8,NA,NA,TRBJ2-7,14,CASSPYGLQETQYF,TGTGCCAGCAGCCCCTATGGGTTACAAGAGACTCAGTACTTC
TRBV19,TRBD1,few,TRBJ2-2,14,CASRGTGNTGELFF,TGTGCCAGTAGGGGGACAGGGAACACCGGGGAGCTGTTTTTT
TRBV5-1,NA,NA,TRBJ1-5,13,CASSFYGNQPQHF,TGCGCCAGCAGCTTCTACGGCAATCAGCCCCAGCATTTT
TRBV12-3/TRBV12-4,NA,NA,TRBJ2-7,13,CASSLRVPYEQYF,TGTGCCAGCAGTTTGCGTGTACCCTACGAGCAGTACTTC
TRBV6-6,NA,NA,TRBJ1-1,12,CASTPGNTEAFF,TGTGCCAGCACTCCCGGGAACACTGAAGCTTTCTTT
TRBV6-6,TRBD1,NA,TRBJ1-4,16,CASSSGQGATNEKLFF,TGTGCCAGCAGTTCGGGACAGGGGGCAACTAATGAAAAACTGTTTTTT
TRBV15,NA,NA,TRBJ2-5,15,CATSRDVTRRETQYF,TGTGCCACCAGCAGAGATGTGACTAGGCGGGAGACCCAGTACTTC
TRBV2,NA,NA,TRBJ1-2,15,CASKEGRASNYGYTF,TGTGCCAGCAAGGAGGGCAGGGCATCCAACTATGGCTACACCTTC
TRBV6-5,NA,once,TRBJ2-3,14,CASRAVSPTDTQYF,TGTGCCAGCAGGGCGGTTTCTCCCACAGATACGCAGTATTTT
TRBV9,TRBD2,once,TRBJ2-1,13,CASSAGGSRIQFF,TGTGCCAGCAGCGCGGGAGGAAGCCGTATCCAGTTCTTC
TRBV29-1,NA,NA,TRBJ1-1,14,CSVIITGRNTEAFF,TGCAGCGTCATAATAACAGGACGGAACACTGAAGCTTTCTTT
TRBV6-2/TRBV6-3,TRBD2,few,TRBJ2-7,14,CASSLWEGPYEQYF,TGTGCCAGCAGTTTGTGGGAGGGCCCCTACGAGCAGTACTTC
TRBV7-2,NA,NA,TRBJ1-6,13,CASSSQWNSPLHF,TGTGCCAGCAGCTCCCAGTGGAATTCACCCCTCCACTTT
TRBV9,NA,NA,TRBJ2-2,12,CASGINTGELFF,TGTGCCAGCGGCATTAACACCGGGGAGCTGTTTTTT
TRBV29-1,TRBD2,few,TRBJ2-3,14,CSVEASGLKDTQYF,TGCAGCGTTGAGGCTAGCGGGTTGAAAGATACGCAGTATTTT
TRBV4-2,TRBD1,once,TRBJ1-4,16,CASSQGQGAGGEKLFF,TGTGCCAGCAGCCAAGGACAGGGGGCCGGGGGTGAAAAACTGTTTTTT
TRBV10-2,NA,NA,TRBJ2-1,13,CASSESRPSSQFF,TGCGCCAGCAGTGAGTCGCGCCCGAGTTCGCAGTTCTTC
TRBV5-1,NA,NA,TRBJ1-1,16,CASSSTGTVLNTEAFF,TGCGCCAGCAGCTCGACAGGCACCGTCTTGAACACTGAAGCTTTCTTT
TRBV3-1/TRBV3-2,TRBD2,NA,TRBJ2-4,15,CASSHVSGAKNIQYF,TGTGCCAGCAGCCACGTTAGCGGGGCCAAAAACATTCAGTACTTC
TRBV2,NA,NA,TRBJ1-4,14,CASSEFRQGRKLFF,TGTGCCAGCAGTGAATTCAGGCAGGGGCGAAAACTGTTTTTT
TRBV18,TRBD1,NA,TRBJ1-3,14,CASSPWTGGNTIYF,TGTGCCAGCTCCCCCTGGACAGGGGGAAACACCATATATTTT
TRBV6-1,TRBD1,NA,TRBJ2-7,22,CASSEFRVRTGSNAMLTTVQYF,TGTGCCAGCAGTGAATTTCGGGTCCGGACAGGGAGTAATGCGATGCTTACGACGGTACAGTACTTC
TRBV19,NA,NA,TRBJ2-3,16,CASSIGGRSATDTQYF,TGTGCCAGTAGTATAGGGGGCAGGAGTGCCACAGATACGCAGTATTTT
TRBV27,TRBD1,NA,TRBJ2-1,14,CASSTRQGGNEQFF,TGTGCCAGCAGCACAAGACAGGGCGGGAATGAGCAGTTCTTC
TRBV3-1/TRBV3-2,NA,once,TRBJ2-7,14,CASSSQESSYEQYF,TGTGCCAGCAGCTCACAGGAGAGCTCCTACGAGCAGTACTTC
TRBV18,TRBD1,NA,TRBJ1-1,16,CASSPLGGGADTEAFF,TGTGCCAGCTCACCATTAGGAGGGGGCGCCGACACTGAAGCTTTCTTT
TRBV4-1,TRBD1,once,TRBJ2-6,16,CASSDRQGSGANVLTF,TGCGCCAGCAGCGACCGACAGGGGTCCGGGGCCAACGTCCTGACTTTC
TRBV2,TRBD1,NA,TRBJ1-6,13,CASRDRGGAPLHF,TGTGCCAGCAGGGACAGGGGAGGGGCACCCCTCCACTTT
TRBV5-1,NA,NA,TRBJ1-6,13,CASNDGGNSPLHF,TGCGCCAGCAATGACGGCGGGAATTCACCCCTCCACTTT
TRBV10-3,TRBD1,NA,TRBJ2-3,14,CAINPGQGVDTQYF,TGTGCCATCAATCCGGGACAGGGGGTAGATACGCAGTATTTT